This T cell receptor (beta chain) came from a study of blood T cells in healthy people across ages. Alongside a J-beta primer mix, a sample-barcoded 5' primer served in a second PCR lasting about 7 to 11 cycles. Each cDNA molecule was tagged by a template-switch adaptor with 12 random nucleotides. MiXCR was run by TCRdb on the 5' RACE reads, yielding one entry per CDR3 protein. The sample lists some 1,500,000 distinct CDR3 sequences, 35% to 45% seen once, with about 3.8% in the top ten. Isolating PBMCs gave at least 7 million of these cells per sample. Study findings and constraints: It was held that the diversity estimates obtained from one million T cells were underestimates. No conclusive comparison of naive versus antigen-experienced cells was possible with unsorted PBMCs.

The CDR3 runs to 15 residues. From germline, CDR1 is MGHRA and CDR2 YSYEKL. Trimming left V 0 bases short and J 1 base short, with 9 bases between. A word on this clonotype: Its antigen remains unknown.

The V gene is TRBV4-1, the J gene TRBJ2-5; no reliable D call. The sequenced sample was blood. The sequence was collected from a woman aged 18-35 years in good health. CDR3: CASSQELAAQETQYF. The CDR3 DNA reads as TGCGCCAGCAGCCAAGAGTTGGCAGCCCAAGAGACCCAGTACTTC.